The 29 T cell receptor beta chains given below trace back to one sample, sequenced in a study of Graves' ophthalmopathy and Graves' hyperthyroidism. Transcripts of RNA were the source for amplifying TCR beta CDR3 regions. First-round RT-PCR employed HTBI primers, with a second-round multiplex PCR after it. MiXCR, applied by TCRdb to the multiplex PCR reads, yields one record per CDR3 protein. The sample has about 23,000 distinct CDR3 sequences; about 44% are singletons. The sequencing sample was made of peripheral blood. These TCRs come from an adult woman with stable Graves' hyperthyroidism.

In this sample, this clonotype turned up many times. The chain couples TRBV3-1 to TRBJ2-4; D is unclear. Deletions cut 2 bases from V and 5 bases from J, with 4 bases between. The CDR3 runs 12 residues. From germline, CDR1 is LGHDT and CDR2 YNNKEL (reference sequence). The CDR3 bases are TGTGCCAGCAGCCAAACCCAAAACATTCAGTACTTC. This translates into CASSQTQNIQYF. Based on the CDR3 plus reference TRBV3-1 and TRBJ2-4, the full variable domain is DTAVSQTPKYLVTQMGNDKSIKCEQNLGHDTMYWYKQDSKKFLKIMFSYNNKELIINETVPNRFSPKSPDKAHLNLHINSLELGDSAVYFCASSQTQNIQYFGAGTRLSVL.

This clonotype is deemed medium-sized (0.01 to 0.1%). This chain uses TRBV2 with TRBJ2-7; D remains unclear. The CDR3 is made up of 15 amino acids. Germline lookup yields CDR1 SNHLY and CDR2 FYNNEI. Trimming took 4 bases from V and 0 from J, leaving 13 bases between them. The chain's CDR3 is CASSGRDANSYEQYF. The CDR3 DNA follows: TGTGCCAGCAGTGGAAGAGATGCAAACTCCTACGAGCAGTACTTC.

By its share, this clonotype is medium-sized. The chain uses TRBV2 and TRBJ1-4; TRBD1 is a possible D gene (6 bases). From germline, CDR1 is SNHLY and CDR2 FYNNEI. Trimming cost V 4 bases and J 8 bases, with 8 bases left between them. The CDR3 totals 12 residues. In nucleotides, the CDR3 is TGTGCCAGCAGTGGAGGGGGAGAAAAACTGTTTTTT. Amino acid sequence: CASSGGGEKLFF.

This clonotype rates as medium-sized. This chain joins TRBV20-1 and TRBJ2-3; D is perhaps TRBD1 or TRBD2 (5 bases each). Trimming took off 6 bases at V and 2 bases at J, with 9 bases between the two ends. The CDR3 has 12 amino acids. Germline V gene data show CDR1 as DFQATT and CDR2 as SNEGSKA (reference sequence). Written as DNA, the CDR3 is TGCAGTGCAGTCGGGACCACAGATACGCAGTATTTT. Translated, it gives CSAVGTTDTQYF.

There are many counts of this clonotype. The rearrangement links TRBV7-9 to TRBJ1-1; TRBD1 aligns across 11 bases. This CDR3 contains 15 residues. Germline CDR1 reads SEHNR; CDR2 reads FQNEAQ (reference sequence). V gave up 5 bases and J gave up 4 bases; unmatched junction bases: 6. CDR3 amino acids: CASSPRTGGFTEAFF. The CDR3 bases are TGTGCCAGCAGCCCACGGACAGGGGGCTTCACTGAAGCTTTCTTT.

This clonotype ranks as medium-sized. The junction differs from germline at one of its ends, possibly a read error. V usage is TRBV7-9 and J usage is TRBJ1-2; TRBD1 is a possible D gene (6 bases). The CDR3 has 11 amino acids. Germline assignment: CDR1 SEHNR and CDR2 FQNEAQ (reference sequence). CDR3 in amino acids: CAGSLGGGYTF. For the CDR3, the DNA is TGTGCCGGCAGCTTAGGGGGTGGCTACACCTTC.

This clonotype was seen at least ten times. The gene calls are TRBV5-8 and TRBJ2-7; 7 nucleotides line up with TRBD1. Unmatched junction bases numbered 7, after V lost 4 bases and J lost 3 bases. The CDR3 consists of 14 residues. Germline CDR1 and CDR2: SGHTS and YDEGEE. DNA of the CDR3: TGTGCCAGCAGCCCCGACAGGGTTAACTACGAGCAGTACTTC. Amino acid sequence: CASSPDRVNYEQYF.

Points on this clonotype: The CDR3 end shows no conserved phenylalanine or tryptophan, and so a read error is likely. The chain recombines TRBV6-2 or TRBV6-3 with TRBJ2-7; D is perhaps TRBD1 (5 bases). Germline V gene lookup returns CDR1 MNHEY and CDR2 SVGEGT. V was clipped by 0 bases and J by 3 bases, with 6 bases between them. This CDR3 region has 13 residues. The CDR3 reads CASSYSTDYEQYL. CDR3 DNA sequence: TGTGCCAGCAGTTACTCGACAGACTACGAGCAGTACCTC.

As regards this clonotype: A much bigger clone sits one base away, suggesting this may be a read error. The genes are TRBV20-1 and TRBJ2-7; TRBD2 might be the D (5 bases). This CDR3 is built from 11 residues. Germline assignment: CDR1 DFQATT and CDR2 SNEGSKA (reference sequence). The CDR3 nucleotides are TGCGGTGCTAGTCTTCGGGGTGGGCAGTACTTC. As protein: CGASLRGGQYF.

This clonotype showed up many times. The CDR3 DNA reads TGTGCCAGCAGTTACTTTAGGGGCTCCTACGAGCAGTACTTC. Protein sequence: CASSYFRGSYEQYF. The chain employs TRBV6-5 and TRBJ2-7; possible D gene TRBD1, 5 bases. CDR3 length: 14 residues. Germline CDR1 reads MNHEY; CDR2 reads SVGAGI. Trimming left V 1 base short and J 0 bases short, with 7 bases between.

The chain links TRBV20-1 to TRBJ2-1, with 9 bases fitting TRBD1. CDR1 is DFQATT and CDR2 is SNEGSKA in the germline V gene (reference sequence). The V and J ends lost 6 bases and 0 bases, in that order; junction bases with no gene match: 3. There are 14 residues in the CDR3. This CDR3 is CSARTGDSYNEQFF. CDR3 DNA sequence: TGCAGTGCGAGGACAGGGGACTCCTACAATGAGCAGTTCTTC.

The CDR3 is CAGGTSETREQFF. CDR3 in DNA: TGTGCCGGCGGGACTAGCGAGACCAGAGAGCAGTTCTTC. V gene TRBV6-1 combines with J gene TRBJ2-1, with TRBD2 identical over 10 bases. Germline V gene lookup returns CDR1 MNHNS and CDR2 SASEGT. CDR3 length: 13 residues. Losses at the gene ends were 11 bases for V and 10 bases for J; bases not matched to a gene: 11.

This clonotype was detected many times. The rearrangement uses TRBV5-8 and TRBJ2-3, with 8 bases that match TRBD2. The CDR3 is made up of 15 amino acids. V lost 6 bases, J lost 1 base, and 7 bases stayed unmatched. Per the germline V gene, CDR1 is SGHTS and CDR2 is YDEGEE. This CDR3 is CASTLAGGGTDTQYF. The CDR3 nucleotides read TGTGCCAGCACCCTGGCCGGGGGGGGCACAGATACGCAGTATTTT.

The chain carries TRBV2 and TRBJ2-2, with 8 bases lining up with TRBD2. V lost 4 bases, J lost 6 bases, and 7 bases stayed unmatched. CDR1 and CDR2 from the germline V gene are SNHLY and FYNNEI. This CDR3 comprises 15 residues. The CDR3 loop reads CASSAPGGPAGELFF. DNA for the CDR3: TGTGCCAGCAGTGCCCCGGGAGGGCCGGCCGGGGAGCTGTTTTTT.

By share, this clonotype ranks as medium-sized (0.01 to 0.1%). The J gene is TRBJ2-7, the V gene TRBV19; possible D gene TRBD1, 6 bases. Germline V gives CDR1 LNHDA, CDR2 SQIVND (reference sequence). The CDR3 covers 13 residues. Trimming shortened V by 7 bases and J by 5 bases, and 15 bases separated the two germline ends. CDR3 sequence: CASIAQGMDEQYF. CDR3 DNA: TGTGCCAGTATTGCCCAGGGGATGGACGAGCAGTACTTC.

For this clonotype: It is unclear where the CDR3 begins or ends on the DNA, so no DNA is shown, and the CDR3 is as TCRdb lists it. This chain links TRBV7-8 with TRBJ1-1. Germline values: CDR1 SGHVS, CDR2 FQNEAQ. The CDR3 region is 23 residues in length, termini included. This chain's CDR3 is CASSLEGLGGHEQYFGPGTEAFF.

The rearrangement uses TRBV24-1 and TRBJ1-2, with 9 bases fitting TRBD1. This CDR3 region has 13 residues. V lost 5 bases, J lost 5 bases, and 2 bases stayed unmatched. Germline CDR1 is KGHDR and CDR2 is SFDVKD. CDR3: CATSVGQGYGYTF. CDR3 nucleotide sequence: TGTGCCACCAGTGTGGGACAGGGATATGGCTACACCTTC.

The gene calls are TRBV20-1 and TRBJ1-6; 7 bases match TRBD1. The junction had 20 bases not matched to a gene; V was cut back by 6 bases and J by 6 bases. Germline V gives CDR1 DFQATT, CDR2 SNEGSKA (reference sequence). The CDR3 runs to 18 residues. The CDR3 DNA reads TGCAGTGCCCCAAGGGCCTGGGACAGTTTATTTGTTAATTCACCCCTCCACTTT. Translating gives CSAPRAWDSLFVNSPLHF.

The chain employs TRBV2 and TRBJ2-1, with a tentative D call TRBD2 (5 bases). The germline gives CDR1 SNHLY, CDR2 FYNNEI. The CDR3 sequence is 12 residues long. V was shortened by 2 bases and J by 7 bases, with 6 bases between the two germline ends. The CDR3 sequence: CASSERGNEQFF. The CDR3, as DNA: TGTGCCAGCAGTGAACGGGGAAATGAGCAGTTCTTC.

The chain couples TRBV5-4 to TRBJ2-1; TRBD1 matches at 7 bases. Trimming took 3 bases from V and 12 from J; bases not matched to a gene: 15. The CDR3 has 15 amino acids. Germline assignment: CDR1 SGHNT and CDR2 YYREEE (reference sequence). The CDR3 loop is CASSSGTVSTDTQFF. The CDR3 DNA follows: TGTGCCAGCAGCTCCGGGACAGTAAGCACAGATACGCAGTTCTTC. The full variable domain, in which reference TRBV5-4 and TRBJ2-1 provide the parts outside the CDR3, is ETGVTQSPTHLIKTRGQQVTLRCSSQSGHNTVSWYQQALGQGPQFIFQYYREEENGRGNFPPRFSGLQFPNYSSELNVNALELDDSALYLCASSSGTVSTDTQFFGPGTRLTVL.

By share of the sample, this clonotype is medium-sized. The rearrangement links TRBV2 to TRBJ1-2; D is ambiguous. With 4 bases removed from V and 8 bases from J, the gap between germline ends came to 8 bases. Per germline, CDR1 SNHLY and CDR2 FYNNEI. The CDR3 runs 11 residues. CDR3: CASSVSEGYTF. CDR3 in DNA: TGTGCCAGCAGTGTTTCTGAGGGCTACACCTTC. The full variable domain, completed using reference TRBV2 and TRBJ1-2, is EPEVTQTPSHQVTQMGQEVILRCVPISNHLYFYWYRQILGQKVEFLVSFYNNEISEKSEIFDDQFSVERPDGSNFTLKIRSTKLEDSAMYFCASSVSEGYTFGSGTRLTVV.

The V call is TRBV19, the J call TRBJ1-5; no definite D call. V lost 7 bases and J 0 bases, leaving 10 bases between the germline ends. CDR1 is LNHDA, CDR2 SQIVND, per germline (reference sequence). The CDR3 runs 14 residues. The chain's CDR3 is CASTGIYSNQPQHF. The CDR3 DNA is TGTGCCAGTACCGGTATTTATAGCAATCAGCCCCAGCATTTT.

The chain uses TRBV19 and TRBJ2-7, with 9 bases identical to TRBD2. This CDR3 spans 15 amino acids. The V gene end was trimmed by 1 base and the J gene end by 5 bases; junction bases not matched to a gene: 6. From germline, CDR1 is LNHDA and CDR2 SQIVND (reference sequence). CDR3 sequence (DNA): TGTGCCAGTAGTATAGGCCTAGCGGGGCTCGACGAGCAGTACTTC. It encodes CASSIGLAGLDEQYF.

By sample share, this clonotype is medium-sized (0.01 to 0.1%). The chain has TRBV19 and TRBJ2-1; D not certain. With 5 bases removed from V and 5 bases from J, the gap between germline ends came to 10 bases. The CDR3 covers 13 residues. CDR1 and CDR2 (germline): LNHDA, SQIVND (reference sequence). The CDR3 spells CASSPGGNNEQFF. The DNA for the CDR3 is TGTGCCAGTAGTCCGGGCGGCAACAATGAGCAGTTCTTC.

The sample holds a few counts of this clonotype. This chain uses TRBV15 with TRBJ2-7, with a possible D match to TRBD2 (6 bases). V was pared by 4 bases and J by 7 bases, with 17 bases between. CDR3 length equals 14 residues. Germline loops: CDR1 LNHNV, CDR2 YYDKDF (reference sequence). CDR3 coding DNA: TGTGCCACCAGCATCCCCGGAGGGCCGGAAGAGCAGTACTTC. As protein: CATSIPGGPEEQYF.

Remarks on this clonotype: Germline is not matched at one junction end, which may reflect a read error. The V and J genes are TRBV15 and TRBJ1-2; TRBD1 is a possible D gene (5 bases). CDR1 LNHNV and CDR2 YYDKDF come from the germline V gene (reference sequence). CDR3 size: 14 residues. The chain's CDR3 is CAASSAGTGVGYAF. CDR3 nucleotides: TGTGCCGCCAGCAGTGCCGGGACGGGGGTAGGCTACGCCTTC. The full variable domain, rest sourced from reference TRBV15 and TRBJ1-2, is DAMVIQNPRYQVTQFGKPVTLSCSQTLNHNVMYWYQQKSSQAPKLLFHYYDKDFNNEADTPDNFQSRRPNTSFCFLDIRSPGLGDTAMYLCAASSAGTGVGYAFGSGTRLTVV.

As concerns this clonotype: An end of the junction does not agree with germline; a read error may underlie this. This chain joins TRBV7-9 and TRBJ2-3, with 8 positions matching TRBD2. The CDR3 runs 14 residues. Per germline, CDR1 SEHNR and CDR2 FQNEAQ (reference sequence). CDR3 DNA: TGTGTCAGCAGTGGGATTAGCGGGACGGATGCGCAGTATTTT. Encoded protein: CVSSGISGTDAQYF.

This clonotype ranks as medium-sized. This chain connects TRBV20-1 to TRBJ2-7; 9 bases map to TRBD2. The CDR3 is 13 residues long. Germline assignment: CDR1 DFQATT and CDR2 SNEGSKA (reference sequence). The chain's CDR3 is CIPSAGGLGEQYF. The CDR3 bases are TGCATTCCCTCGGCGGGAGGGCTCGGCGAGCAGTACTTC.

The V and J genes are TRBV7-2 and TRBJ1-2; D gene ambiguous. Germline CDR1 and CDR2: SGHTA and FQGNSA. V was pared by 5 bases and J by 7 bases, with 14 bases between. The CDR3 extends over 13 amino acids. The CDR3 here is CASSQTLVSGYTF. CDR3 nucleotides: TGTGCCAGCAGCCAAACGCTCGTCTCTGGCTACACCTTC.